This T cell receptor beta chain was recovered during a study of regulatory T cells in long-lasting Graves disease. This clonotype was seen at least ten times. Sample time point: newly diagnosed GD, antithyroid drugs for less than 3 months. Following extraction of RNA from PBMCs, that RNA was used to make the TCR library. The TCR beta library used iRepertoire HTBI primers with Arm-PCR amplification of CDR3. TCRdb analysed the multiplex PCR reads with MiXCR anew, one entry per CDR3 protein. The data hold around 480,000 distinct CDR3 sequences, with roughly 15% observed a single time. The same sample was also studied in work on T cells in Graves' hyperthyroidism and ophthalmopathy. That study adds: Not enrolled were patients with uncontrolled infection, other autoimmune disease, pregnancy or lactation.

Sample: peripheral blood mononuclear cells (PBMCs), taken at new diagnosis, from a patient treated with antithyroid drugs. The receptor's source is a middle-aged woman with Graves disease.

The CDR3 loop is CASGGKLFF. DNA for the CDR3: TGTGCCAGTGGGGGAAAACTGTTTTTT. V and J are TRBV13 and TRBJ1-4, with a possible D match to TRBD1 (5 bases). The germline V and J ends were trimmed by 9 bases and 10 bases, with 6 bases remaining between them. CDR3 length equals 9 residues. Per germline, CDR1 PRHDT and CDR2 FYEKMQ (reference sequence).